One sample yielded the 25 T cell receptor beta chains listed below, sequenced in a study of T cell responses to AZD1222 COVID-19 vaccine. Method: immunoSEQ multiplex PCR; TCRdb's copy keeps in-frame clones and lacks some. This table holds 100,000 to 120,000 clones, about 87% found once. The input for sequencing was peripheral blood, taken on day 0 of AZD1222 vaccination. Every receptor here comes from an adult in good health.

The chain uses TRBV5-1 and TRBJ2-3; 9 nucleotides match TRBD2. The CDR3 is 16 amino acids. With V trimmed by 0 bases and J by 4 bases, 6 bases remained unmatched. The germline V gene encodes CDR1 SGHRS and CDR2 YFSETQ. The CDR3 region has the DNA TGCGCCAGCAGCTTGGGCGGTAGCGGGAGTGCAGATACGCAGTATTTT. Residues: CASSLGGSGSADTQYF.

This rearrangement joins TRBV24-1 to TRBJ1-4; unclear D gene. CDR3 length equals 12 residues. Germline assignment: CDR1 KGHDR and CDR2 SFDVKD. Trimming pared 0 bases from V and 8 bases from J, leaving 3 bases between. Here the CDR3 reads CATSDLGEKLFF. The CDR3 nucleotides read TGTGCCACCAGTGATTTGGGAGAAAAACTGTTTTTT.

V is TRBV25-1 and J is TRBJ1-2; D gene unclear. With 3 bases removed from V and 2 bases from J, the gap between germline ends came to 4 bases. The CDR3 is 12 amino acids. The germline gives CDR1 MGHDK, CDR2 SYGVNS. This CDR3 reads CASSDRNYGYTF. The CDR3 region has the DNA TGTGCCAGCAGTGATCGAAACTATGGCTACACCTTC.

This rearrangement joins TRBV30 to TRBJ2-5; D remains ambiguous. Germline V gene lookup returns CDR1 GTSNPN and CDR2 SVGIG (reference sequence). There are 14 residues in the CDR3. Trimming took off 0 bases at V and 4 bases at J, with 12 bases between the two ends. In DNA, the CDR3 is TGTGCCTGGAGTGTACCGGTCGCGGCAGAGACCCAGTACTTC. Its protein product is CAWSVPVAAETQYF.

The count of this clone is one. This rearrangement joins TRBV5-1 to TRBJ1-3; D gene ambiguous. Germline V gene sequence: CDR1 SGHRS, CDR2 YFSETQ. Trimming removed 0 bases at V and 0 bases at J, with 13 bases between. The CDR3 sequence is 17 residues long. The CDR3 DNA reads as TGCGCCAGCAGCTTGGCCGCCCGCACCTACTCTGGAAACACCATATATTTT. Translated: CASSLAARTYSGNTIYF.

About this clone: The sample contains more than one DNA sequence encoding this CDR3. J is TRBJ2-5 and V is TRBV18; D is perhaps TRBD2 (6 bases). Trimming pared 2 bases from V and 5 bases from J, leaving 6 bases between. The CDR3 runs 12 residues. Germline CDR1 is KGHSH and CDR2 is LQKENI. The CDR3 is CASSPAGETQYF. The DNA for the CDR3 is TGTGCCAGCTCACCAGCGGGGGAGACCCAGTACTTC.

The chain has TRBV2 and TRBJ2-7; D is possibly TRBD2 (6 bases). CDR1 and CDR2 (germline): SNHLY, FYNNEI. The CDR3 covers 16 residues. Trimming removed 7 bases at V and 4 bases at J, with 23 bases between. This CDR3 is CASKEGKRSGGYEQYF. The DNA of the CDR3 is TGTGCCAGCAAAGAAGGGAAACGAAGTGGAGGGTACGAGCAGTACTTC.

The chain joins TRBV7-6 to TRBJ2-1, with 8 positions matching TRBD2. The V gene end was trimmed by 1 base and the J gene end by 7 bases; junction bases not matched to a gene: 9. The CDR3 runs to 16 residues. The germline gives CDR1 SGHVS, CDR2 FNYEAQ. The CDR3 DNA sequence: TGTGCCAGCAGCTTAGACGGGGGGGCCAGGTGGAATGAGCAGTTCTTC. Its protein product is CASSLDGGARWNEQFF.

This clone was observed a single time. The chain employs TRBV6-5 and TRBJ1-2, with D perhaps TRBD1 (6 bases). The CDR3 spans 14 residues. Trimming removed 5 bases at V and 8 bases at J, with 18 bases between. Germline V gene lookup returns CDR1 MNHEY and CDR2 SVGAGI. CDR3 nucleotide sequence: TGTGCCAGCAGTCGCGAGAGTGTCAGGGGAGGCTACACCTTC. This translates into CASSRESVRGGYTF.

The V gene is TRBV5-1, the J gene TRBJ1-2; 7 bases are a match to TRBD1. V was clipped by 0 bases and J by 7 bases; unmatched bases: 9. The CDR3 runs to 15 residues. CDR1 is SGHRS, CDR2 YFSETQ, per germline. The CDR3 sequence: CASSLGGQAQSGYTF. CDR3 nucleotide sequence: TGCGCCAGCAGCTTGGGCGGACAGGCCCAATCTGGCTACACCTTC.

This chain joins TRBV11-2 and TRBJ1-4, with unresolved D. The CDR3 totals 13 residues. Germline CDR1 reads SGHAT; CDR2 reads FQNNGV. V was pared by 0 bases and J by 8 bases, with 7 bases between. The DNA for the CDR3 is TGTGCCAGCAGCTTAGATCGGCTGGAAAAACTGTTTTTT. It encodes CASSLDRLEKLFF.

The chain couples TRBV6-5 to TRBJ1-6; 11 bases align to TRBD1. This CDR3 is 15 amino acids long. V shed 3 bases, J shed 9 bases, and the junction held 4 bases outside the gene matches. Germline V gene lookup returns CDR1 MNHEY and CDR2 SVGAGI. The CDR3 DNA sequence: TGTGCCAGCAGTTATTTGGACAGGGGGCCTTCACCCCTCCACTTT. Translating gives CASSYLDRGPSPLHF.

The chain couples TRBV11-2 to TRBJ1-1; D not certain. Germline-derived CDR1 and CDR2 are SGHAT and FQNNGV. The CDR3 spans 15 residues. V was shortened by 4 bases and J by 6 bases, with 18 bases between the two germline ends. The DNA of the CDR3 is TGTGCCAGCAGCTACCAGACAAGCGGCAGCCCTGAAGCTTTCTTT. Encoded protein: CASSYQTSGSPEAFF.

This chain uses TRBV5-6 with TRBJ1-6; tentatively, D is TRBD1 (5 bases). Trimming stripped 0 bases from V and 0 bases from J, with 13 bases between. Germline-derived CDR1 and CDR2 are SGHDT and YYEEEE. The CDR3 contains 18 residues. The CDR3 here is CASSLEGLGSSYNSPLHF. For the CDR3, the DNA is TGTGCCAGCAGCTTGGAGGGGTTGGGGTCCTCCTATAATTCACCCCTCCACTTT. The entire variable domain, with the rest obtained from reference TRBV5-6 and TRBJ1-6, is as follows: DAGVTQSPTHLIKTRGQQVTLRCSPKSGHDTVSWYQQALGQGPQFIFQYYEEEERQRGNFPDRFSGHQFPNYSSELNVNALLLGDSALYLCASSLEGLGSSYNSPLHFGNGTRLTVT.

This rearrangement joins TRBV11-3 to TRBJ1-1; 7 nucleotides match TRBD1. J gave up 4 bases and V 3 bases, and 2 bases lay outside the gene matches. This CDR3 contains 13 residues. Germline lookup yields CDR1 SGHNT and CDR2 YENEEA. CDR3 sequence reads: CASSFRQGTEAFF. The CDR3 nucleotides read TGTGCCAGCAGCTTTCGACAGGGCACTGAAGCTTTCTTT. Complete variable domain (other parts from reference TRBV11-3 and TRBJ1-1): EAGVVQSPRYKIIEKKQPVAFWCNPISGHNTLYWYLQNLGQGPELLIRYENEEAVDDSQLPKDRFSAERLKGVDSTLKIQPAELGDSAVYLCASSFRQGTEAFFGQGTRLTVV.

This rearrangement joins TRBV29-1 to TRBJ1-1; D is undetermined. Trimming removed 7 bases at V and 4 bases at J, with 22 bases between. Germline V gene lookup returns CDR1 SQVTM and CDR2 ANQGSEA. The length of the CDR3 is 15 residues. CDR3 sequence: CSAPSGLGSGTEAFF. CDR3 in DNA: TGCAGCGCCCCATCGGGGTTAGGGTCGGGCACTGAAGCTTTCTTT.

This chain connects TRBV5-1 to TRBJ1-6, with D maybe TRBD1 (5 bases). This CDR3 comprises 19 residues. V gave up 3 bases and J gave up 8 bases, with 27 bases separating them. Germline V gene lookup returns CDR1 SGHRS and CDR2 YFSETQ. The CDR3 DNA reads TGCGCCAGCAGCTCGTTCCCTGGGGACCCACCCCCTCCTGATTCACCCCTCCACTTT. It yields the protein CASSSFPGDPPPPDSPLHF.

This chain joins TRBV11-2 and TRBJ2-7, with D hard to call. V lost 4 bases and J lost 4, with 8 bases in between. Per the germline V gene, CDR1 is SGHAT and CDR2 is FQNNGV. The CDR3 is 12 amino acids. CDR3 coding DNA: TGTGCCAGCAGCTCATACATGTACGAGCAGTACTTC. It translates to CASSSYMYEQYF.

The chain links TRBV5-1 to TRBJ1-1; D gene unclear. Trimming took off 4 bases at V and 5 bases at J, with 18 bases between the two ends. CDR3 length equals 15 residues. CDR1 is SGHRS and CDR2 is YFSETQ in the germline V gene. The CDR3 protein is CASSTRPGDGTEAFF. CDR3 DNA sequence: TGCGCCAGCAGCACTAGGCCGGGAGATGGGACTGAAGCTTTCTTT.

J is TRBJ1-4 and V is TRBV4-2, with TRBD1 matching over 7 bases. V lost 1 base and J lost 2; bases outside the gene matches: 7. The CDR3 spans 17 residues. Germline CDR1 LGHNA, CDR2 YNFKEQ. The CDR3 DNA is TGTGCCAGCAGCCAAGTCGGTGGAGGGGGCACTAATGAAAAACTGTTTTTT. This sequence encodes CASSQVGGGGTNEKLFF.

The chain joins TRBV7-9 to TRBJ1-5; D may be TRBD1 (5 bases). Trimming cost V 5 bases and J 3 bases, with 11 bases left between them. CDR1 and CDR2 from the germline V gene are SEHNR and FQNEAQ (reference sequence). The CDR3 totals 14 residues. Written as DNA, the CDR3 is TGTGCCAGCAGCGCTGACAGATTCAATCAGCCCCAGCATTTT. This sequence encodes CASSADRFNQPQHF.

This chain's CDR3 is CASSYGYGHEAFF. The CDR3, as DNA: TGTGCCAGCAGTTACGGTTATGGGCACGAAGCTTTCTTT. This chain connects TRBV6-5 to TRBJ1-1, with D hard to call. The V end lost 2 bases, the J end lost 8 bases, and 12 bases lay between the germline ends. This CDR3 spans 13 amino acids. Germline lookup yields CDR1 MNHEY and CDR2 SVGAGI.

Regarding this clone: One end of the junction varies from germline; a read error may be responsible. This chain joins TRBV12-3 or TRBV12-4 and TRBJ1-1; TRBD1 matches at 8 bases. The CDR3 loop spans 12 amino acids. CDR3 region: CASSGDPGQASF. Written as DNA, the CDR3 is TGTGCCAGCAGTGGTGACCCGGGACAGGCCTCTTTT.

The V and J genes are TRBV5-1 and TRBJ2-3, with 10 positions matching TRBD1. Per germline, CDR1 SGHRS and CDR2 YFSETQ. V lost 3 bases and J lost 5; bases outside the gene matches: 6. The CDR3 spans 15 residues. The CDR3 here is CASSYGTGAEDTQYF. The CDR3, as DNA: TGCGCCAGCAGCTACGGGACAGGGGCGGAAGATACGCAGTATTTT.

This clone showed up just once. The V call is TRBV27, the J call TRBJ1-2; TRBD1 might be the D (5 bases). V lost 6 bases and J 5 bases, leaving 16 bases between the germline ends. The CDR3 covers 14 residues. The germline CDR1 and CDR2 sequences are MNHEY and SMNVEV (reference sequence). CDR3 loop: CASSRNGQGYGYTF. The CDR3 nucleotides are TGTGCCAGCAGCCGAAACGGACAAGGGTATGGCTACACCTTC.